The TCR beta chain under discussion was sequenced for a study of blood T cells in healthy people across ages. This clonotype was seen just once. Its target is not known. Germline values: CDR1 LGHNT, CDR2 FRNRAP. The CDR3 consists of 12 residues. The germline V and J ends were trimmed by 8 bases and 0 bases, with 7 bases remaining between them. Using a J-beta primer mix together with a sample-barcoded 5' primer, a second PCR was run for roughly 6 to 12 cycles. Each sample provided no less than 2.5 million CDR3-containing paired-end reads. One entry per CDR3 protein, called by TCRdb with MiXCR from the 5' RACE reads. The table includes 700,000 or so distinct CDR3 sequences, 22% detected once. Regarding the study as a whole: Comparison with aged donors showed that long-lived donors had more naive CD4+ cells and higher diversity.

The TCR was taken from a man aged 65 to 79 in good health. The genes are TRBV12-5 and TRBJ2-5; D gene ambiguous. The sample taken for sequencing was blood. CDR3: CASNGNQETQYF. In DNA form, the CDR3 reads TGTGCTAGTAATGGGAACCAAGAGACCCAGTACTTC. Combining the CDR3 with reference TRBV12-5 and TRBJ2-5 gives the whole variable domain DARVTQTPRHKVTEMGQEVTMRCQPILGHNTVFWYRQTMMQGLELLAYFRNRAPLDDSGMPKDRFSAEMPDATLATLKIQPSEPRDSAVYFCASNGNQETQYFGPGTRLLVL.